One and the same sample provided the 19 T cell receptor beta chains below, sequenced in a study of cytomegalovirus exposure and HLA in healthy donors. A multiplex PCR was run with 60 Vbeta primers and 13 Jbeta primers. Here immunoSEQ multiplex PCR was the method, and the copy in TCRdb shows in-frame clones only, minus some. The sample records about 200,000 clones, 65% to 80% being singletons. Input material: PBMCs. The receptors were sampled from a girl aged 2-10 years in good health and CMV-seronegative.

The chain links TRBV5-6 to TRBJ1-2, with TRBD1 matching 8 bases. CDR1 is SGHDT and CDR2 is YYEEEE in the germline V gene. The CDR3 extends over 17 amino acids. V gave up 4 bases and J gave up 5 bases; unmatched junction bases: 16. In DNA form, the CDR3 reads TGTGCCAGCAGCGTCCTACCCAGGGGGCAGAGTGGGTATGGCTACACCTTC. This sequence encodes CASSVLPRGQSGYGYTF.

The chain links TRBV25-1 to TRBJ1-2; D is unclear. V lost 6 bases to trimming and J lost 6 bases, with 17 bases between them. There are 14 residues in the CDR3. Germline CDR1 reads MGHDK; CDR2 reads SYGVNS. Here the CDR3 DNA reads TGTGCCAGCAGCGCAGTTGAGGAGCCCCATGGCTACACCTTC. This translates into CASSAVEEPHGYTF.

V usage is TRBV12-5 and J usage is TRBJ1-5; unclear D gene. The CDR3 consists of 13 residues. V was trimmed by 3 bases and J by 4 bases, leaving 7 bases between them. Germline V gene data show CDR1 as LGHNT and CDR2 as FRNRAP. The CDR3 is CASGLGLNQPQHF. In DNA, the CDR3 is TGTGCTAGTGGTTTAGGACTTAATCAGCCCCAGCATTTT.

The V gene is TRBV27, the J gene TRBJ2-3; the D gene is possibly TRBD2 (5 bases). Looked up from germline, CDR1 is MNHEY and CDR2 is SMNVEV (reference sequence). V lost 1 base and J 0 bases, leaving 5 bases between the germline ends. CDR3 size: 14 residues. DNA of the CDR3: TGTGCCAGCAGTTTATGGGAGAGCACAGATACGCAGTATTTT. Translation gives CASSLWESTDTQYF.

J is TRBJ1-1 and V is TRBV5-6; D gene uncertain. The germline V gene encodes CDR1 SGHDT and CDR2 YYEEEE. The ends were cut back, 0 bases at V and 6 bases at J, with 9 bases in the middle. There are 13 residues in the CDR3. The CDR3 coding sequence is TGTGCCAGCAGCTTGGTAGGGAGCCCTGAAGCTTTCTTT. This gives the protein CASSLVGSPEAFF.

The gene calls are TRBV29-1 and TRBJ2-4; 9 bases line up with TRBD1. This CDR3 comprises 13 residues. Germline V gene data show CDR1 as SQVTM and CDR2 as ANQGSEA. V was clipped by 6 bases and J by 7 bases; unmatched bases: 7. DNA for the CDR3: TGCAGCGTCCAGGGACAGGGAACCAACATTCAGTACTTC. Amino acids: CSVQGQGTNIQYF. The full variable domain, rest sourced from reference TRBV29-1 and TRBJ2-4, is SAVISQKPSRDICQRGTSLTIQCQVDSQVTMMFWYRQQPGQSLTLIATANQGSEATYESGFVIDKFPISRPNLTFSTLTVSNMSPEDSSIYLCSVQGQGTNIQYFGAGTRLSVL.

V usage is TRBV5-1 and J usage is TRBJ1-4; D unclear. Germline CDR1 reads SGHRS; CDR2 reads YFSETQ. V lost 0 bases and J lost 0, with 6 bases in between. The CDR3 loop spans 15 amino acids. In DNA, the CDR3 is TGCGCCAGCAGCTTGGAAGCAACAACTAATGAAAAACTGTTTTTT. Amino acid sequence: CASSLEATTNEKLFF. The full variable domain, rest sourced from reference TRBV5-1 and TRBJ1-4, is KAGVTQTPRYLIKTRGQQVTLSCSPISGHRSVSWYQQTPGQGLQFLFEYFSETQRNKGNFPGRFSGRQFSNSRSEMNVSTLELGDSALYLCASSLEATTNEKLFFGSGTQLSVL.

The chain uses TRBV6-1 and TRBJ2-7; D is undetermined. From germline, CDR1 is MNHNS and CDR2 SASEGT. The CDR3 has 13 amino acids. V was clipped by 5 bases and J by 1 base, with 9 bases between them. The CDR3 loop reads CASSLSNSYEQYF. CDR3 sequence (DNA): TGTGCCAGCAGTTTAAGCAATTCCTACGAGCAGTACTTC.

The chain has TRBV6-1 and TRBJ1-5; TRBD1 matches 8 bases. The CDR3 contains 15 residues. V lost 6 bases, J lost 7 bases, and 11 bases stayed unmatched. Germline V lookup: CDR1 MNHNS, CDR2 SASEGT. Here the CDR3 DNA reads TGTGCCAGCAGGGACAGGGCGGTATCAGGACAGCCCCAGCATTTT. Its translation is CASRDRAVSGQPQHF.

The gene calls are TRBV6-1 and TRBJ2-7; 8 nucleotides agree with TRBD1. The V segment lost 4 bases and the J segment 3 bases; nucleotides outside the gene matches: 5. The CDR3 has 14 residues. Germline V gives CDR1 MNHNS, CDR2 SASEGT. CDR3 region: CASSGWTGYYEQYF. The CDR3 DNA is TGTGCCAGCAGTGGATGGACAGGGTACTACGAGCAGTACTTC.

The chain has TRBV14 and TRBJ2-7, with a weak D call TRBD2 (6 bases). This CDR3 is built from 14 residues. The V end was cut by 3 bases, the J end by 3 bases, with 12 bases between. Germline CDR1 SGHDN, CDR2 FVKESK. The CDR3 loop is CASSQGGWGYEQYF. CDR3 nucleotides: TGTGCCAGCAGCCAGGGGGGATGGGGCTACGAGCAGTACTTC. The full variable domain, completed using reference TRBV14 and TRBJ2-7, is EAGVTQFPSHSVIEKGQTVTLRCDPISGHDNLYWYRRVMGKEIKFLLHFVKESKQDESGMPNNRFLAERTGGTYSTLKVQPAELEDSGVYFCASSQGGWGYEQYFGPGTRLTVT.

This rearrangement joins TRBV12-5 to TRBJ2-7; 10 bases are a match to TRBD2. Trimming cost V 7 bases and J 5 bases; bases outside gene matches: 14. The CDR3 is made up of 16 amino acids. CDR1 and CDR2 (germline): LGHNT, FRNRAP. As DNA, the CDR3 is TGTGCTAGTGCCATAGATCAGCGGGGGGGCTTGGACGAGCAGTACTTC. Translation: CASAIDQRGGLDEQYF.

The chain couples TRBV19 to TRBJ1-1; D perhaps matches TRBD1 (5 bases). Germline CDR1 LNHDA, CDR2 SQIVND (reference sequence). CDR3 size: 15 residues. Trimming pared 5 bases from V and 0 bases from J, leaving 13 bases between. CDR3 sequence: CASSPFRALNTEAFF. In DNA form, the CDR3 reads TGTGCCAGTAGTCCTTTCAGGGCTTTGAACACTGAAGCTTTCTTT.

The gene calls are TRBV7-9 and TRBJ1-1, with D possibly matching TRBD1 (6 bases). The germline V gene encodes CDR1 SEHNR and CDR2 FQNEAQ (reference sequence). This CDR3 has 15 amino acids. The V end was cut by 5 bases, the J end by 7 bases, with 20 bases between. The CDR3 DNA is TGTGCCAGCAGCCTCGCCAGGGGCCGGGCCAGTGAAGCTTTCTTT. Its translation: CASSLARGRASEAFF.

The rearrangement uses TRBV12-5 and TRBJ2-1; D might be TRBD2 (6 bases). The germline V gene encodes CDR1 LGHNT and CDR2 FRNRAP. The CDR3 consists of 16 residues. V dropped 6 bases and J dropped 0 bases, with 15 bases sitting between them. The CDR3 coding sequence is TGTGCTAGTGGCTCGGGTGGGGGGTACTCCTACAATGAGCAGTTCTTC. It specifies CASGSGGGYSYNEQFF.

V gene TRBV7-9 combines with J gene TRBJ2-2; 13 bases fit TRBD2. Germline CDR1 reads SEHNR; CDR2 reads FQNEAQ (reference sequence). V was clipped by 5 bases and J by 3 bases; unmatched bases: 6. The CDR3 is 17 amino acids. CDR3 region: CASSLGLAGAYTGELFF. The DNA for the CDR3 is TGTGCCAGCAGCCTTGGACTAGCGGGGGCCTACACCGGGGAGCTGTTTTTT.

The rearrangement uses TRBV5-1 and TRBJ1-2; possibly TRBD1 for D (6 bases). CDR1 is SGHRS and CDR2 is YFSETQ in the germline V gene. Trimming cost V 3 bases and J 4 bases, with 22 bases left between them. The CDR3 covers 17 residues. CDR3 residues: CASSYGTYSQPSYGYTF. The CDR3 coding sequence is TGCGCCAGCAGCTACGGGACATACTCCCAACCATCCTATGGCTACACCTTC.

This clone came up once. The rearrangement uses TRBV2 and TRBJ2-1, with a tentative D call TRBD2 (6 bases). Germline lookup yields CDR1 SNHLY and CDR2 FYNNEI. Trimming took 8 bases from V and 7 from J, leaving 18 bases between them. The CDR3 length is 14 residues. CDR3 DNA sequence: TGTGCCAGCTGCACCGGGGGATTAAGGAATGAGCAGTTCTTC. It yields the protein CASCTGGLRNEQFF.

V and J are TRBV16 and TRBJ1-3; no reliable D call. Germline CDR1 is KGHSY and CDR2 is FQNENV. The CDR3 covers 16 residues. The V end lost 0 bases, the J end lost 0 bases, and 9 bases lay between the germline ends. The chain's CDR3 is CASSQSGRYSGNTIYF. The DNA for the CDR3 is TGTGCCAGCAGCCAATCTGGCAGATACTCTGGAAACACCATATATTTT.